This entry is about one TCR beta chain. Its binding antigen is unknown. No base-level quality is on record; no much larger clone is a single base apart. The data were obtained in a study of molecular identifiers for immune sequencing clone quantification (dated by TCRdb to between 2017 and 2018). Broadly, across the study: In a replicate experiment, RNA from roughly 21,000 or 96,000 naive CD8 T cells was split into five aliquots, four of which were sequenced. This methods study benchmarked molecular-identifier clustering-based TCR repertoire sequencing (MIDCIRS) and TCR RNA copy counting, using CD8 T cells to do so.

Naive CD8 T cell libraries were made from about 21,000 to 970,000 sorted cells using 10%, 30% or 50% of purified RNA. Naive CD8 T cells, defined as CD8+CD4-CCR7+CD45RA+, were FACS-sorted into RLT Plus buffer on a BD FACSAria II. Ten to eleven TCR copies' worth of Jurkat RNA were spiked into roughly 19,000-1,000,000 naive CD8 T cell samples to test detection sensitivity. Enrichment of CD8 T cells was done with RosetteSep CD8+ T Cell Enrichment Cocktail plus Ficoll-Paque, and ACK red cell lysis came afterward. The library was produced with PCR. TCRdb lists the instrument as Illumina HiSeq 4000. Bulk TCR libraries were made following a previously described method, with the TCR primers given in Table S5. Total RNA was purified with the Qiagen AllPrep DNA/RNA kit. Reads from multiple sequencing runs of the same library were pooled before analysis. On the study's bioinformatics: Reads were retained only if the reads had an exact TCR constant sequence, and the retained reads were trimmed to 150 nt and grouped according to their 12-nt molecular barcodes. Reads in each barcode group were sub-clustered using a 15% Levenshtein threshold, and a quality-weighted consensus sequence was built for each RNA molecule. Non-functional sequences were excluded, and lower-count sequences lying one edit away from another sequence were also excluded. Based on a fit of two negative binomial distributions, barcode sub-clusters having less than 20% of the maximum read count were discarded. The public reads were quality trimmed at Q25 with fastp and then assembled into clones with MiXCR by TCRdb, keeping productive beta chains. Every CDR3 protein is listed once, alongside the most common genes and DNA of its rows. The V and J calls here are based on TCRdb, not the publication. The sample table holds approximately 500,000 distinct CDR3 sequences, of which about a fifth were seen once. The ten largest make up 0.65% to 0.95% of the sample.

Results the study describes overall, beyond this receptor: The naive libraries included spiked-in Jurkat TCR RNA (roughly 9 copies' worth), and this RNA is not part of the donor repertoire. Modeling estimated around 3.2 recovered TCR RNA copies per cell, compared with 8.5 to 10 by digital PCR, which implies about 32% capture efficiency. In CMV-specific effector cells, clones with more than 20 RNA copies accounted for over 97% of molecules, whereas in naive cells such clones accounted for under 1%. Highly expanded clone sizes could be underestimated if identical TCR molecules share a barcode. Spiked-in Jurkat TCR RNA equal to a single cell's worth was reported to be detectable even within 1,100,000 naive CD8 T cells. When barcode sub-clustering was not used, chimeric consensus sequences inflated TCR diversity, with chimeras reaching as high as 47%.

Measured from the cysteine to the phenylalanine, the CDR3 is 18 residues long. The entry retains the CDR3 DNA only, 54 bases that are in frame from base 1. CDR1 and CDR2, looked up from the germline V gene, are MNHEY and SVGAGI. Trimming costs V 3 bases and J 1 base, and their ends lie 21 bases apart. This TCR was sampled from a human donor in good health. Some libraries in this study had Jurkat cell RNA spiked in. Sequencing was done on a sample of naive CD8+ T cells from blood, with Jurkat cell RNA spiked in. According to the study, the label for this sample's cell subset or site signals: FACS-sorted CD8+CD4-CCR7+CD45RA+ naive T cells. The V gene is TRBV6-5 and the J gene is TRBJ1-1; matching of 6 bases hints at TRBD1 as the D gene. The DNA sequence follows: TGTGCCAGCAGTTATGATAAACCGAACAGGGCACAGAACACTGAAGCTTTCTTT. The translation is CASSYDKPNRAQNTEAFF.